These 11 T cell receptor beta chains were sequenced from one sample in a study of read filtering for tumor transcriptome and immune sequencing. The library was built from roughly 400 ng RNA with molecular barcoded adaptors for alpha/delta and beta/gamma chains. TCRdb fed the reads into MiXCR, producing one record per CDR3 protein. Of about 62,000 distinct CDR3 sequences listed, around 19% are singletons. Material for sequencing was a population of CD138-negative cells sorted from bone marrow. The origin of the receptors is a donor aged 40 or over with multiple myeloma.

At least ten counts were recorded for this clonotype. The chain joins TRBV20-1 to TRBJ2-7; D is unresolved. V was pared by 0 bases and J by 2 bases, with 17 bases between. CDR1 and CDR2 (germline): DFQATT, SNEGSKA (reference sequence). The CDR3 has 16 amino acids. The CDR3 bases are TGCAGTGCTAGAGATCAATATCTAGGGATAACCTACGAGCAGTACTTC. Protein sequence: CSARDQYLGITYEQYF.

This clonotype was observed at least ten times. The rearrangement uses TRBV10-2 and TRBJ1-1; possible D gene TRBD1, 5 bases. The V end lost 2 bases, the J end lost 8 bases, and 12 bases lay between the germline ends. The CDR3 sequence is 13 residues long. Germline assignment: CDR1 WSHSY and CDR2 SAAADI. CDR3 nucleotides: TGCGCCAGCAGTGAGCGTGGACACGTCGAAGCTTTCTTT. This gives the protein CASSERGHVEAFF.

This clonotype was recorded at least ten times. The chain links TRBV29-1 to TRBJ2-7; weak D call: TRBD2 (5 bases). Germline V gives CDR1 SQVTM, CDR2 ANQGSEA. There are 12 residues in the CDR3. V lost 6 bases to trimming and J lost 2 bases, with 11 bases between them. CDR3 sequence: CSVGLVTYEQYF. CDR3 DNA sequence: TGCAGCGTAGGACTGGTAACCTACGAGCAGTACTTC.

This clonotype was found many times. V is TRBV5-1 and J is TRBJ2-2; D is possibly TRBD1 (5 bases). CDR1 and CDR2 from the germline V gene are SGHRS and YFSETQ. The CDR3 extends over 14 amino acids. Trimming removed 2 bases at V and 6 bases at J, with 11 bases between. CDR3 in amino acids: CASSFQGWSGELFF. CDR3 sequence (DNA): TGCGCCAGCAGCTTCCAGGGTTGGTCCGGGGAGCTGTTTTTT.

This clonotype was seen ten or more times. J is TRBJ1-5 and V is TRBV7-2, with a weak D call TRBD1 (5 bases). The V gene lost 5 bases and the J gene lost 3 bases, with 11 bases spanning the gap. Germline CDR1 and CDR2: SGHTA and FQGNSA. The CDR3 runs 14 residues. The CDR3 protein is CASSTGGLNQPQHF. For the CDR3, the DNA is TGTGCCAGCAGCACCGGGGGACTCAATCAGCCCCAGCATTTT.

This clonotype was seen repeatedly, ten times or more. The rearrangement joins TRBV6-6 to TRBJ2-2; 7 bases agree with TRBD1. The ends lost 7 bases at V and 0 bases at J; junction bases unmatched: 8. Germline V CDR1 and CDR2: MNHNY, SVGAGI (reference sequence). CDR3 length: 16 amino acids. The CDR3 DNA sequence: TGTGCCAGCACCTGGTCAGGACAGGCGAACACCGGGGAGCTGTTTTTT. Protein sequence: CASTWSGQANTGELFF.

Points on this clonotype: With a much larger clone just one base away, this may be a read error. The chain joins TRBV5-6 to TRBJ2-7, with D perhaps matching TRBD2 (6 bases). This CDR3 contains 14 residues. CDR1 is SGHDT, CDR2 YYEEEE, per germline. Written as DNA, the CDR3 is TGTGCCAGCAGCTCAGCCGGGACTTCCTACGAGCCGTACTTC. Amino acids: CASSSAGTSYEPYF.

Of note for this clonotype: A much larger clonotype is one base distant, so this may be a read error. The chain combines TRBV5-1 with TRBJ2-7, with 11 nucleotides matching TRBD1. Germline V gives CDR1 SGHRS, CDR2 YFSETQ. This CDR3 spans 15 amino acids. CDR3 residues: CASGLTGQGAWEQYF. The CDR3 nucleotides read TGCGCCAGCGGCTTGACCGGACAGGGGGCGTGGGAGCAGTACTTC.

This clonotype was recorded many times. The J gene is TRBJ2-7, the V gene TRBV29-1, with TRBD1 matching 9 bases. J was trimmed by 5 bases and V by 4 bases; bases with no gene match: 6. This CDR3 is 13 amino acids long. In germline, CDR1 is SQVTM, CDR2 ANQGSEA. The chain's CDR3 is CSVGTGDIHEQYF. The DNA for the CDR3 is TGCAGCGTTGGGACAGGGGACATCCACGAGCAGTACTTC.

This clonotype came up many times. The rearrangement uses TRBV29-1 and TRBJ1-2, with 7 positions matching TRBD1. Germline CDR1 SQVTM, CDR2 ANQGSEA. Trimming at V came to 6 bases and at J to 3 bases, leaving 7 bases not matched to a gene. The CDR3 is 13 amino acids. The CDR3 region has the DNA TGCAGCGTGACCGACAGGGACGACTATGGCTACACCTTC. Translation: CSVTDRDDYGYTF.

CDR3 region: CASVKGLPAYEQYF. CDR3 bases: TGTGCCAGCGTAAAAGGACTACCAGCCTACGAGCAGTACTTC. The V and J genes are TRBV11-3 and TRBJ2-7; D is perhaps TRBD2 (6 bases). Trimming removed 8 bases at V and 2 bases at J, with 16 bases between. The V gene's germline CDR1 is SGHNT and CDR2 YENEEA. The CDR3 has 14 residues. The whole variable domain, filled in from reference TRBV11-3 and TRBJ2-7, reads EAGVVQSPRYKIIEKKQPVAFWCNPISGHNTLYWYLQNLGQGPELLIRYENEEAVDDSQLPKDRFSAERLKGVDSTLKIQPAELGDSAVYLCASVKGLPAYEQYFGPGTRLTVT.